The 16 T cell receptor beta chains in this list originate from one sample, sequenced in a study of regulatory T cells in long-lasting Graves disease. Library construction for TCR beta used iRepertoire HTBI primers and Arm-PCR of CDR3 regions. TCRdb re-derived calls from the multiplex PCR reads in MiXCR, one entry per CDR3 protein. The repertoire holds a few hundred thousand distinct CDR3 sequences, with approximately 13% as singletons. Described time point: newly diagnosed GD, antithyroid drugs for less than 3 months. TCR sequences were obtained from RNA taken from PBMCs. This sample also appeared in a second study, on T cells in Graves' hyperthyroidism and ophthalmopathy.

The specimen was peripheral blood mononuclear cells (PBMCs), collected at new diagnosis, from a patient treated with antithyroid drugs. The source of these receptors is a man aged 30-40 years with Graves disease.

This clonotype was found many times. V gene TRBV3-1 combines with J gene TRBJ2-3; 9 bases align to TRBD1. This CDR3 has 14 residues. The V and J ends lost 3 bases and 4 bases, in that order; junction bases with no gene match: 2. Per germline, CDR1 LGHDT and CDR2 YNNKEL (reference sequence). The CDR3 DNA sequence: TGTGCCAGCAGCCAGGGACAGGGCCCAGATACGCAGTATTTT. As protein: CASSQGQGPDTQYF.

This clonotype was seen at least ten times. This rearrangement joins TRBV7-2 to TRBJ1-5, with TRBD1 matching over 8 bases. CDR3 size: 16 residues. With 5 bases clipped from V and 2 bases from J, the junction kept 8 bases outside the gene matches. Looked up from germline, CDR1 is SGHTA and CDR2 is FQGNSA. In nucleotides, the CDR3 is TGTGCCAGCAGCCGAAAGGACAGGGATGGCAATCAGCCCCAGCATTTT. Protein: CASSRKDRDGNQPQHF.

J is TRBJ1-1 and V is TRBV30; D remains unclear. From germline, CDR1 is GTSNPN and CDR2 SVGIG (reference sequence). This CDR3 spans 14 amino acids. V lost 2 bases and J 1 base, leaving 11 bases between the germline ends. The CDR3 spells CAWSKLGRNTEAFF. The CDR3 DNA reads TGTGCCTGGAGTAAATTGGGAAGGAACACTGAAGCTTTCTTT.

This clonotype appeared many times. J is TRBJ2-7 and V is TRBV12-3 or TRBV12-4; maybe TRBD1 (5 bases). The V end was cut by 6 bases, the J end by 0 bases, with 9 bases between. The CDR3 runs to 13 residues. CDR3 DNA sequence: TGTGCCAGCAGGTCGACAGTCTCCTACGAGCAGTACTTC. Its protein product is CASRSTVSYEQYF.

The chain couples TRBV4-1 to TRBJ2-7, with D perhaps TRBD2 (6 bases). The length of the CDR3 is 15 residues. Germline V gene lookup returns CDR1 MGHRA and CDR2 YSYEKL. The ends were cut back, 5 bases at V and 2 bases at J, with 16 bases in the middle. In nucleotides, the CDR3 is TGCGCCAGCAGCTACTTAGGGGCGGGGACCTACGAGCAGTACTTC. Translation gives CASSYLGAGTYEQYF.

This clonotype was observed at least ten times. The chain uses TRBV7-2 and TRBJ1-2; the D is unclear. The CDR3 runs 13 residues. Looked up from germline, CDR1 is SGHTA and CDR2 is FQGNSA. Trimming removed 5 bases at V and 4 bases at J, with 11 bases between. This chain's CDR3 is CASSQDGGYGYTF. The CDR3 bases are TGTGCCAGCAGCCAGGACGGCGGCTATGGCTACACCTTC.

This clonotype appeared a few times. CDR3 DNA: TGTGCCAGCAGCCAAGGAAGGGACATCCCGGGCGTCGATCAGCCCCAGCATTTT. Amino acids: CASSQGRDIPGVDQPQHF. This sequence joins TRBV4-2 and TRBJ1-5; D is perhaps TRBD1 (6 bases). V was shortened by 1 base and J by 5 bases, with 21 bases between the two germline ends. The CDR3 totals 18 residues. Looked up from germline, CDR1 is LGHNA and CDR2 is YNFKEQ.

The sample holds a few counts of this clonotype. The CDR3 loop is CASSDGGIEAFF. The CDR3, as DNA: TGTGCCAGCAGTGATGGGGGAATCGAAGCTTTCTTT. This chain links TRBV25-1 with TRBJ1-1, with D perhaps matching TRBD1 (5 bases). The CDR3 spans 12 residues. In germline, CDR1 is MGHDK, CDR2 SYGVNS. Trimming pared 3 bases from V and 8 bases from J, leaving 10 bases between.

The table lists this clonotype with many counts. This chain joins TRBV24-1 and TRBJ2-1, with TRBD2 as a possible D gene (6 bases). The CDR3 covers 17 residues. V was trimmed by 5 bases and J by 5 bases, leaving 21 bases between them. Germline V gene lookup returns CDR1 KGHDR and CDR2 SFDVKD. The CDR3 spells CATSVYSGAGSNNEQFF. Written as DNA, the CDR3 is TGTGCCACCAGTGTTTATTCTGGTGCGGGATCAAACAATGAGCAGTTCTTC.

This clonotype was found many times. This chain connects TRBV12-3 or TRBV12-4 to TRBJ2-3; TRBD2 aligns across 14 bases. V trimming: 6 bases; J trimming: 4 bases; junction bases outside the gene matches: 12. The CDR3 contains 18 residues. The chain's CDR3 is CASSVPPGLAGEADTQYF. The CDR3 coding sequence is TGTGCCAGCAGCGTTCCTCCGGGACTAGCGGGAGAAGCAGATACGCAGTATTTT.

This clonotype has only a few counts. The gene calls are TRBV5-4 and TRBJ2-5, with 7 bases lining up with TRBD1. V lost 3 bases to trimming and J lost 5 bases; unmatched junction nucleotides: 7. The germline V gene has CDR1 SGHNT and CDR2 YYREEE (reference sequence). This CDR3 is 14 amino acids long. The CDR3 DNA reads as TGTGCCAGCAGCTCAACAGGGGCGAGGGAGACCCAGTACTTC. It translates to CASSSTGARETQYF.

A few counts support this clonotype. V usage is TRBV20-1 and J usage is TRBJ2-1; D perhaps matches TRBD1 (6 bases). Trimming took 8 bases from V and 10 from J, leaving 18 bases between them. The germline CDR1 and CDR2 sequences are DFQATT and SNEGSKA (reference sequence). CDR3 length equals 12 residues. CDR3 DNA sequence: TGCAGTCCACCCCGGGGACATGGAGAGCAGTTCTTC. Residues: CSPPRGHGEQFF.

This clonotype has a count of ten or more. This chain joins TRBV3-1 and TRBJ1-4; a possible D gene is TRBD1 (5 bases). CDR1 LGHDT and CDR2 YNNKEL come from the germline V gene (reference sequence). The CDR3 sequence is 13 residues long. V was pared by 5 bases and J by 7 bases, with 11 bases between. Here the CDR3 reads CASSSGGSEKLFF. CDR3 nucleotide sequence: TGTGCCAGCAGCTCGGGGGGAAGTGAAAAACTGTTTTTT.

There are a few counts of this clonotype. The genes are TRBV6-2 or TRBV6-3 and TRBJ2-7; the D gene is possibly TRBD1 (6 bases). Trimming stripped 6 bases from V and 6 bases from J, with 18 bases between. Germline loops: CDR1 MNHEY, CDR2 SVGEGT. This CDR3 has 14 amino acids. The CDR3 nucleotides read TGTGCCAGCAGCGAGGTGGCAGGGGTTTCCGAGCAGTACTTC. Its translation is CASSEVAGVSEQYF.

The rearrangement links TRBV5-1 to TRBJ2-2, with 11 nucleotides matching TRBD2. Germline-derived CDR1 and CDR2 are SGHRS and YFSETQ. This CDR3 region has 17 residues. Unmatched junction bases numbered 8, after V lost 6 bases and J lost 1 base. This CDR3 reads CASNRIGTSGNTGELFF. CDR3 nucleotides: TGCGCCAGCAACAGAATCGGGACTAGCGGGAACACCGGGGAGCTGTTTTTT.

This clonotype has a count of ten or more. The chain carries TRBV3-1 and TRBJ2-3, with TRBD2 identical over 7 bases. This CDR3 has 19 residues. Germline V gene data show CDR1 as LGHDT and CDR2 as YNNKEL (reference sequence). The V segment lost 0 bases and the J segment 2 bases; nucleotides outside the gene matches: 14. The CDR3 coding sequence is TGTGCCAGCAGCCAAGAGATAAGCGGGGTAATGGAGTTCACAGATACGCAGTATTTT. Encoded protein: CASSQEISGVMEFTDTQYF.